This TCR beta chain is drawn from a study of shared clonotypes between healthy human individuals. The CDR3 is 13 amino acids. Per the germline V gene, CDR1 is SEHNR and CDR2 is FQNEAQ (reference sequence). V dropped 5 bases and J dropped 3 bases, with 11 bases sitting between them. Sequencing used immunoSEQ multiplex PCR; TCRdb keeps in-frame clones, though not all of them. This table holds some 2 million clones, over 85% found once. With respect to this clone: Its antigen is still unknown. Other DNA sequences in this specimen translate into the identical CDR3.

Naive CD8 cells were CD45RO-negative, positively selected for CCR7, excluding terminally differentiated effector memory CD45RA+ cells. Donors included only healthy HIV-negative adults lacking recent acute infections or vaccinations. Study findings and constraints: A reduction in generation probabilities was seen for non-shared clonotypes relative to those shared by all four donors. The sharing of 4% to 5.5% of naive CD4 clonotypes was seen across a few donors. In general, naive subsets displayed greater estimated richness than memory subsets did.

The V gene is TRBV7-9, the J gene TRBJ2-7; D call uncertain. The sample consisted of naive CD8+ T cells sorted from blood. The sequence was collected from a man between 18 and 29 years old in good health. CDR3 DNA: TGTGCCAGCAGCCCCCCGGGCCGCTACGAGCAGTACTTC. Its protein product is CASSPPGRYEQYF. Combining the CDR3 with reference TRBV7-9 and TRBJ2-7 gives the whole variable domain DTGVSQNPRHKITKRGQNVTFRCDPISEHNRLYWYRQTLGQGPEFLTYFQNEAQLEKSRLLSDRFSAERPKGSFSTLEIQRTEQGDSAMYLCASSPPGRYEQYFGPGTRLTVT.